These T cell receptor beta chains were read from a single sample in a study of T cells in pancreatic ductal adenocarcinoma. Assay: immunoSEQ multiplex PCR; the TCRdb copy retains only in-frame clones and omits some. Found here are 15,000 to 20,000 clones, more than 70% of them singletons; the top ten hold 0.94%. Sequenced input: PBMCs. Receptors originate from a human donor with pancreatic ductal adenocarcinoma. CDR3s include the opening cysteine and the closing phenylalanine or tryptophan. The D gene is left open where the match is weak. Size is stated for part of the rows, as once, few or many counts, or as a class when the clone is expanded.

V	J	D	size	DNA	CDR3
TRBV19	TRBJ2-7	TRBD1	.	TGTGCCAGTAGCCTTGGGACAGCATCCTACGAGCAGTACTTC	CASSLGTASYEQYF
TRBV11-3	TRBJ2-2	TRBD1	.	TGTGCCAGCAGCTGGACAGGGGTGACCGGGGAGCTGTTTTTT	CASSWTGVTGELFF
TRBV11-3	TRBJ2-7	TRBD2	.	TGTGCCAGCAGCTTAGGCGGGGGGGGATACGAGCAGTACTTC	CASSLGGGGYEQYF
TRBV6-5	TRBJ1-2	TRBD1	.	TGTGCCAGCAGGGACAGGGAAATCTATGGCTACACCTTC	CASRDREIYGYTF
TRBV14	TRBJ1-2	TRBD1	.	TGTGCCAGCAGCCTCCCTGGGACAGGGGTTTATGGCTACACCTTC	CASSLPGTGVYGYTF
TRBV4-2	TRBJ2-1	.	.	TGTGCCAGCAGCCAAGATAAAGGCAGGGAGCAGTTCTTC	CASSQDKGREQFF
TRBV6-5	TRBJ1-2	.	.	TGTGCCAGCAGTTACTCGGAGACAGTCTATGGCTACACCTTC	CASSYSETVYGYTF
TRBV7-6	TRBJ1-1	TRBD1	once	TGTGCCAGCAGCTTAGCTCGGGCCGGGACAGAAAACACTGAAGCTTTCTTT	CASSLARAGTENTEAFF
TRBV30	TRBJ2-3	.	.	TGTGCCTGGAGTGTAAAGGGGGGCACAGATACGCAGTATTTT	CAWSVKGGTDTQYF
TRBV28	TRBJ1-4	.	.	TGTGCCAGCAGTTTGCCCCAAACTTCCCATGAAAAACTGTTTTTT	CASSLPQTSHEKLFF
TRBV7-9	TRBJ2-1	TRBD1	few	TGTGCCAGCAGAACCTCAGGGGGTTCGTACAATGAGCAGTTCTTC	CASRTSGGSYNEQFF
TRBV11-2	TRBJ1-3	TRBD1	.	TGTGCCAGCAGCTCCATACGGACAGGGGGTAATGGAAACACCATATATTTT	CASSSIRTGGNGNTIYF
TRBV11-2	TRBJ2-5	TRBD1	.	TGTGCCAGCAGCTTCGGGACAGGGGATGTAGAGGGGCAGTACTTC	CASSFGTGDVEGQYF
TRBV28	TRBJ2-5	TRBD1	once	TGTGCCAGCAGTTTGTTGTTGGGACAGGGGGCAGAAGAGACCCAGTACTTC	CASSLLLGQGAEETQYF
TRBV7-3	TRBJ2-5	.	.	TGTGCCAGCAGCCCATCCGCCCAAAGCGGGACCCAGTACTTC	CASSPSAQSGTQYF
TRBV7-2	TRBJ1-1	TRBD1	.	TGTGCCAGCAGCCGGACAGGGGTTGGGGACACTGAAGCTTTCTTT	CASSRTGVGDTEAFF
TRBV11-1	TRBJ1-1	.	.	TGTGCCAGCAGCGTCCGGGACTCGAACACTGAAGCTTTCTTT	CASSVRDSNTEAFF
TRBV7-7	TRBJ2-6	.	.	TGTGCCAGCAGCTTAGGGGGGGCTGGGGCCAACGTCCTGACTTTC	CASSLGGAGANVLTF
TRBV6-6	TRBJ2-7	.	few	TGTGCCAGCAAAGGGGACAACGAGCAGTACTTC	CASKGDNEQYF
TRBV29-1	TRBJ2-3	.	.	TGCAGCGTTGAACGGACAGATACGCAGTATTTT	CSVERTDTQYF
TRBV28	TRBJ1-4	.	few	TGTGCCAGCAGTCCACTAGCCCGGGAAAAACTGTTTTTT	CASSPLAREKLFF
TRBV5-1	TRBJ2-6	TRBD1	.	TGCGCCAGCAGCTTGTCGCCGGGACAGGCGTTCTCTGGGGCCAACGTCCTGACTTTC	CASSLSPGQAFSGANVLTF
TRBV10-3	TRBJ2-5	TRBD1	.	TGTGCCATCAGTGTACAGGGGGAAGGAGAGACCCAGTACTTC	CAISVQGEGETQYF
TRBV9	TRBJ2-5	TRBD2	.	TGTGCCAGCAGCACAGGGACTAGATCGGGGGAGCAGTACTTC	CASSTGTRSGEQYF
TRBV7-3	TRBJ2-1	TRBD2	.	TGTGCCAGCAGCTGGCGACTAGCGGGGAGGAATGAGCAGTTCTTC	CASSWRLAGRNEQFF
TRBV2	TRBJ2-3	TRBD2	once	TGTGCCAGCAGTGCTCTAGCGGGGCTAGATACGCAGTATTTT	CASSALAGLDTQYF
TRBV11-3	TRBJ2-3	.	.	TGTGCCAGCAGCCCCCAACGGAGCACAGATACGCAGTATTTT	CASSPQRSTDTQYF
TRBV29-1	TRBJ2-1	TRBD2	.	TGCAGCGTTGAGGGCGGGGGGGCCACCTACAATGAGCAGTTCTTC	CSVEGGGATYNEQFF
TRBV7-8	TRBJ1-1	.	.	TGTGCCAGCAGCACAGAGAGCTACACTGAAGCTTTCTTT	CASSTESYTEAFF
TRBV6-6	TRBJ1-5	.	.	TGTGCCAGCAGTTACTCGATCGGGAGCTTCAATCAGCCCCAGCATTTT	CASSYSIGSFNQPQHF
TRBV5-4	TRBJ1-1	.	.	TGTGCCAGCAGTCTTAGCGGGGGCTCGAACACTGAAGCTTTCTTT	CASSLSGGSNTEAFF